This T cell receptor (beta chain) was captured in a study of cytomegalovirus exposure and HLA in healthy donors (dated by TCRdb to about 2017). As for the study more broadly: According to a later analysis, one platform produced both the 120 validation repertoires and the approximately 670 repertoires of the first cohort. The study aimed to test whether cataloging public T cell receptors could reveal signatures of past pathogen exposure. Along with the roughly 670-subject first cohort, a separate validation cohort of 120 different subjects was used. The study combined high-throughput TCR immunosequencing, statistical association of individual TCRs with disease status, and machine learning to predict cytomegalovirus infection status.

Turning to this clone: Its antigen has not been determined. Per-base qualities were not stored, and no clone one base away is much larger.

Donors formed part of the validation cohort, which comprised over a hundred subjects and was distinct from the first cohort of 550 to 850 subjects. Study-wide findings and limitations: All 110 or so repertoires were used to score co-occurrence in the validation cohort in a later analysis, because that analysis had no HLA typing for the cohort. While some public TCRs were present in many individuals, most TCR sequences turned up only very rarely across donors. The authors suggested that the approach could potentially be generalized to other disease states and immunological phenotypes. In the study, approximately 150 TCR beta chains were listed as associated with cytomegalovirus. In vitro tests confirmed that a few of the cytomegalovirus-associated TCR beta chains recognize cytomegalovirus antigens. Cytomegalovirus status was reported to be diagnosed by the classifier with high specificity and sensitivity in both the original and validation cohorts. Subsequent analysis determined that TCRs grouped into clusters in the first cohort also showed a tendency toward co-occurrence across the 130 or so validation repertoires, and approximately 94% of cluster scores exceeded 0.

Library method: the immunoSEQ multiplex PCR assay. On the study's bioinformatics: To diagnose cytomegalovirus status from the catalog of TCR beta chain sequences, a statistical classification framework was built. TCRdb limited this immuneACCESS table to in-frame rearrangements with V and J called. A share of clones is missing; checked studies link under half to unresolved V genes, and the rest is unexplained. D and trimming come from the DNA, and the V and J calls and clone size come from that table. The sample table lists fewer than 400,000 clones, around 90% of them with a count of one. The ten largest clones add up to approximately 0.9% of the sample. The sequencing input was PBMCs. The sequence derives from a man aged 30 to 39 in good health and CMV-seronegative.

This receptor has the CDR3 CASSDPVDSGNTIYF. In nucleotide form, the sequence is TGTGCCAGCAGTGACCCGGTAGACTCTGGAAACACCATATATTTT. The sequence joins TRBV6-1 to TRBJ1-3; the D gene remains uncertain. According to the germline V gene, CDR1 reads MNHNS and CDR2 reads SASEGT. V sheds 3 bases and J sheds 0 bases, leaving 9 bases between their ends. The CDR3 sequence holds 15 residues, the cysteine and phenylalanine included. Left in the record is the CDR3 DNA by itself, 45 bases read in frame from the first base.